This T cell receptor (beta chain) was captured by sequencing in a study of T-cell memory formation after mild COVID-19. Study-wide context: TCR clusters were mostly donor specific.

UMIs and sample barcodes were carried by the TCR alpha and TCR beta cDNA libraries that 5'RACE produced using constant-segment primers. TCRdb called the 5' RACE reads again in MiXCR, with one record for every CDR3 protein. The table has more than 350,000 distinct CDR3 sequences, 20% to 25% seen once. The V gene lost 6 bases and the J gene lost 10 bases, with 13 bases spanning the gap. The CDR3 extends over 12 amino acids. The germline CDR1 and CDR2 sequences are KGHSH and LQKENI. The source is an adult woman who had mild COVID-19 (a few samples of this study predate the infection). Cell type and time point are not known. The sample consisted of PBMCs or a T cell subset sorted from them (not recorded which). The rearrangement joins TRBV18 to TRBJ2-1; no clear D. The CDR3 here is CASSRIGGEQFF. The CDR3 region has the DNA TGTGCCAGCTCGCGAATAGGTGGGGAGCAGTTCTTC.